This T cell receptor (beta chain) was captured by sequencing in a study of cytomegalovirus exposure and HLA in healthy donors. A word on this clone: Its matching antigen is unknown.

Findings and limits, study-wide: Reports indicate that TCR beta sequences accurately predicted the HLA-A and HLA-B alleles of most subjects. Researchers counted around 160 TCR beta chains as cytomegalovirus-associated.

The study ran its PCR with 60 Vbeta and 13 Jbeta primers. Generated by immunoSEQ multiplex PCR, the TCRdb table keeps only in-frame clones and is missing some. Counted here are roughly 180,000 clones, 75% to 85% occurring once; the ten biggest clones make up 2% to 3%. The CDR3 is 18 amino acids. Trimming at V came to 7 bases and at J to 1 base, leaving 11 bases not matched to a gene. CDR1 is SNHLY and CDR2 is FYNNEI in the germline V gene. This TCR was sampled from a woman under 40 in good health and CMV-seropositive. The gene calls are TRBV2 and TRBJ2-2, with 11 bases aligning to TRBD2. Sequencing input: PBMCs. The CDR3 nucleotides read TGTGCCAGCATTCCTCTAGCGGGGGGAGCAGTGAACACCGGGGAGCTGTTTTTT. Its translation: CASIPLAGGAVNTGELFF. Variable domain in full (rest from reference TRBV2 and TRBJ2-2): EPEVTQTPSHQVTQMGQEVILRCVPISNHLYFYWYRQILGQKVEFLVSFYNNEISEKSEIFDDQFSVERPDGSNFTLKIRSTKLEDSAMYFCASIPLAGGAVNTGELFFGEGSRLTVL.